This passage covers 27 T cell receptor beta chains from one sample sequenced in a study of T cell repertoires in ileal Crohn's disease. Produced via immunoSEQ multiplex PCR; TCRdb's table is partial and in-frame only. The data hold 15,000 to 20,000 clones, with approximately 86% observed a single time. Sequenced sample: ileal tissue. The receptors originated from an adult with Crohn's disease.

CDR3 sequence: CASSGPGTAFSYEQYF. The CDR3 nucleotides read TGCGCCAGCAGCGGCCCTGGGACAGCATTTTCCTACGAGCAGTACTTC. The V call is TRBV5-1, the J call TRBJ2-7; 7 bases agree with TRBD1. V gave up 4 bases and J gave up 1 base; unmatched junction bases: 11. Germline V CDR1 and CDR2: SGHRS, YFSETQ. There are 16 residues in the CDR3.

This clone has only one observation. The V gene is TRBV9, the J gene TRBJ2-1, with D maybe TRBD2 (6 bases). Trimming removed 2 bases at V and 7 bases at J, with 13 bases between. Germline CDR1 reads SGDLS; CDR2 reads YYNGEE. CDR3 length: 14 residues. CDR3 DNA: TGTGCCAGCAGCGTCGCCCGTAGCGGAAATGAGCAGTTCTTC. Translating it yields CASSVARSGNEQFF.

This clone appeared once. The chain couples TRBV27 to TRBJ2-7; possibly TRBD2 for D (5 bases). Per the germline V gene, CDR1 is MNHEY and CDR2 is SMNVEV (reference sequence). The length of the CDR3 is 14 residues. Deletions cut 8 bases from V and 0 bases from J, with 14 bases between. CDR3 nucleotides: TGTGCCAGCCTTTCCCCTGGGAGCTCCTACGAGCAGTACTTC. Its protein is CASLSPGSSYEQYF.

V and J are TRBV9 and TRBJ2-2, with TRBD2 matching 11 bases. The CDR3 consists of 15 residues. CDR1 is SGDLS, CDR2 YYNGEE, per germline. The J segment lost 5 bases and the V segment lost 2 bases, leaving 2 bases of the junction unmatched. CDR3 sequence reads: CASSVSGRGTGELFF. The CDR3 coding sequence is TGTGCCAGCAGCGTTAGCGGGAGGGGTACCGGGGAGCTGTTTTTT. Together with reference TRBV9 and TRBJ2-2, the CDR3 gives the full variable domain: DSGVTQTPKHLITATGQRVTLRCSPRSGDLSVYWYQQSLDQGLQFLIQYYNGEERAKGNILERFSAQQFPDLHSELNLSSLELGDSALYFCASSVSGRGTGELFFGEGSRLTVL.

The sample holds one count of this clone. The chain recombines TRBV19 with TRBJ2-7; 11 bases agree with TRBD1. The germline CDR1 and CDR2 sequences are LNHDA and SQIVND (reference sequence). Trimming cost V 5 bases and J 5 bases; bases outside gene matches: 8. This CDR3 region has 15 residues. CDR3 coding DNA: TGTGCCAGTAGTTCTGGAGGACAGGGGGCCCACGAGCAGTACTTC. It translates to CASSSGGQGAHEQYF.

This clone was seen a handful of times. The chain uses TRBV9 and TRBJ1-2, with TRBD1 matching over 8 bases. The germline CDR1 and CDR2 sequences are SGDLS and YYNGEE. V lost 4 bases and J lost 8; bases outside the gene matches: 13. The CDR3 extends over 15 amino acids. The CDR3 is CASSPPRDRSFGYTF. CDR3 nucleotides: TGTGCCAGCAGCCCCCCTCGGGACAGGAGTTTCGGCTACACCTTC.

V gene TRBV11-2 combines with J gene TRBJ1-2, with D tentatively TRBD1 (6 bases). V lost 0 bases and J lost 4, with 9 bases in between. The CDR3 sequence is 14 residues long. From germline, CDR1 is SGHAT and CDR2 FQNNGV. This CDR3 is CASSLDRGVYGYTF. The CDR3 nucleotides are TGTGCCAGCAGCTTAGACAGGGGAGTCTATGGCTACACCTTC.

The CDR3 bases are TGTGCCAGCTCACCCACGAGGAGCTTAGATACGCAGTATTTT. This codes for CASSPTRSLDTQYF. J is TRBJ2-3 and V is TRBV18, with D unclear. Looked up from germline, CDR1 is KGHSH and CDR2 is LQKENI. The CDR3 is made up of 14 amino acids. V shed 3 bases and J shed 5 bases, with 12 bases lying between them.

The rearrangement links TRBV6-1 to TRBJ1-1; TRBD1 aligns across 7 bases. The J segment lost 2 bases and the V segment lost 8 bases, leaving 8 bases of the junction unmatched. Germline CDR1 MNHNS, CDR2 SASEGT. The CDR3 is 14 residues long. CDR3 amino acids: CASGKRQGNTEAFF. CDR3 DNA: TGTGCCAGCGGGAAGAGACAGGGAAACACTGAAGCTTTCTTT.

The CDR3 spells CASSFGGDQQQFF. In nucleotides, the CDR3 is TGTGCCAGCAGTTTTGGAGGGGACCAGCAGCAGTTCTTC. J is TRBJ2-1 and V is TRBV28, with D maybe TRBD2 (6 bases). Germline lookup yields CDR1 MDHEN and CDR2 SYDVKM. V lost 3 bases and J lost 11, with 14 bases in between. The CDR3 length is 13 residues. Complete variable domain (other parts from reference TRBV28 and TRBJ2-1): DVKVTQSSRYLVKRTGEKVFLECVQDMDHENMFWYRQDPGLGLRLIYFSYDVKMKEKGDIPEGYSVSREKKERFSLILESASTNQTSMYLCASSFGGDQQQFFGPGTRLTVL.

This chain uses TRBV9 with TRBJ2-2; maybe TRBD2 (5 bases). This CDR3 is built from 13 residues. Trimming took off 10 bases at V and 5 bases at J, with 15 bases between the two ends. CDR1 and CDR2 from the germline V gene are SGDLS and YYNGEE. This CDR3 reads CASLRGGTGELFF. CDR3 bases: TGTGCCTCCTTACGTGGAGGAACCGGGGAGCTGTTTTTT.

The V and J genes are TRBV11-2 and TRBJ2-3; 7 bases are a match to TRBD2. Germline CDR1 and CDR2: SGHAT and FQNNGV. The CDR3 is made up of 17 amino acids. Trimming removed 5 bases from V and 1 base from J; junction bases left unmatched: 12. CDR3 nucleotides: TGTGCCAGCAGCCCATGGGCGAGGGCGGGGGGCACAGATACGCAGTATTTT. Protein: CASSPWARAGGTDTQYF.

The chain combines TRBV13 with TRBJ2-3; weak D call: TRBD1 (6 bases). Per germline, CDR1 PRHDT and CDR2 FYEKMQ (reference sequence). Trimming took 0 bases from V and 1 from J, leaving 14 bases between them. The CDR3 runs 17 residues. CDR3: CASSLGQGASRTDTQYF. CDR3 coding DNA: TGTGCCAGCAGCTTAGGACAGGGCGCCTCTCGCACAGATACGCAGTATTTT.

This chain joins TRBV4-1 and TRBJ2-3; 7 bases fit TRBD2. The germline V gene has CDR1 MGHRA and CDR2 YSYEKL. V lost 8 bases, J lost 4 bases, and 15 bases stayed unmatched. The CDR3 loop spans 16 amino acids. The CDR3 sequence is CASRQLTGGGPDTQYF. DNA for the CDR3: TGCGCCAGCCGACAACTGACGGGAGGAGGCCCAGATACGCAGTATTTT.

The chain couples TRBV30 to TRBJ1-3; the D gene is possibly TRBD1 (5 bases). Trimming shortened V by 1 base and J by 4 bases, and 5 bases separated the two germline ends. In germline, CDR1 is GTSNPN, CDR2 SVGIG (reference sequence). The CDR3 consists of 12 residues. CDR3: CAWSEGGNTIYF. The CDR3 DNA reads as TGTGCCTGGAGTGAGGGGGGAAACACCATATATTTT.

The chain uses TRBV6-5 and TRBJ2-1; the D gene is possibly TRBD1 (6 bases). CDR3 length equals 14 residues. Trimming cost V 7 bases and J 1 base, with 11 bases left between them. Germline V gene sequence: CDR1 MNHEY, CDR2 SVGAGI. CDR3 protein: CASTTGFSYNEQFF. CDR3 DNA: TGTGCCAGCACCACAGGGTTTTCCTACAATGAGCAGTTCTTC.

The CDR3 reads CASSSPSYEQYF. The CDR3 DNA sequence: TGTGCCAGCTCATCCCCTAGCTACGAGCAGTACTTC. V is TRBV18 and J is TRBJ2-7; D unresolved. This CDR3 comprises 12 residues. Trimming stripped 5 bases from V and 3 bases from J, with 8 bases between. Germline V lookup: CDR1 KGHSH, CDR2 LQKENI.

V and J are TRBV7-9 and TRBJ2-7; 7 positions agree with TRBD2. The CDR3 runs to 16 residues. V trimming: 5 bases; J trimming: 0 bases; junction bases outside the gene matches: 10. Per the germline V gene, CDR1 is SEHNR and CDR2 is FQNEAQ (reference sequence). DNA of the CDR3: TGTGCCAGCAGCCCCTTGGGGGGGGAGAACTCCTACGAGCAGTACTTC. Protein: CASSPLGGENSYEQYF. Looking up the rest from reference TRBV7-9 and TRBJ2-7 gives the full variable domain: DTGVSQNPRHKITKRGQNVTFRCDPISEHNRLYWYRQTLGQGPEFLTYFQNEAQLEKSRLLSDRFSAERPKGSFSTLEIQRTEQGDSAMYLCASSPLGGENSYEQYFGPGTRLTVT.

This sequence joins TRBV27 and TRBJ1-6; possibly TRBD1 for D (6 bases). Germline values: CDR1 MNHEY, CDR2 SMNVEV (reference sequence). Trimming shortened V by 6 bases and J by 7 bases, and 13 bases separated the two germline ends. This CDR3 has 14 amino acids. The DNA of the CDR3 is TGTGCCAGCAGGATAAAGGGGACAAATTCACCCCTCCACTTT. Translation: CASRIKGTNSPLHF.

The chain carries TRBV5-1 and TRBJ2-7, with D maybe TRBD1 (6 bases). This CDR3 region has 14 residues. The germline CDR1 and CDR2 sequences are SGHRS and YFSETQ. V was cut by 2 bases and J by 2 bases, with 11 bases left in between. CDR3: CASSFSTGTYEQYF. CDR3 sequence (DNA): TGCGCCAGCAGCTTCTCGACAGGTACCTACGAGCAGTACTTC.

The V gene is TRBV6-5, the J gene TRBJ1-1; TRBD1 agrees at 10 bases. From germline, CDR1 is MNHEY and CDR2 SVGAGI. The CDR3 runs to 15 residues. The V segment lost 0 bases and the J segment 4 bases; nucleotides outside the gene matches: 2. This chain's CDR3 is CASSYSRTGGTEAFF. As DNA, the CDR3 is TGTGCCAGCAGTTACTCGAGGACAGGGGGCACTGAAGCTTTCTTT.

V gene TRBV5-4 combines with J gene TRBJ2-7; maybe TRBD1 (5 bases). Germline CDR1 and CDR2: SGHNT and YYREEE (reference sequence). This CDR3 region has 14 residues. Trimming pared 4 bases from V and 1 base from J, leaving 12 bases between. CDR3: CASSTTATSYEQYF. The CDR3 DNA sequence: TGTGCCAGCAGCACGACAGCCACATCCTACGAGCAGTACTTC.

This chain connects TRBV5-4 to TRBJ2-2; D is unresolved. V gave up 5 bases and J gave up 2 bases, with 10 bases separating them. The germline gives CDR1 SGHNT, CDR2 YYREEE (reference sequence). The CDR3 runs to 14 residues. The CDR3 DNA sequence: TGTGCCAGCAGGCGAACTGATAACACCGGGGAGCTGTTTTTT. Its translation: CASRRTDNTGELFF.

This chain links TRBV18 with TRBJ2-2, with a weak D call TRBD2 (6 bases). This CDR3 has 14 residues. V shed 8 bases and J shed 6 bases, with 16 bases lying between them. Germline values: CDR1 KGHSH, CDR2 LQKENI. CDR3 loop: CASPSGGEAGELFF. In DNA, the CDR3 is TGTGCCAGCCCGTCAGGCGGGGAAGCCGGGGAGCTGTTTTTT.

V is TRBV9 and J is TRBJ1-6; D is unresolved. Germline V gene data show CDR1 as SGDLS and CDR2 as YYNGEE. Trimming took 4 bases from V and 0 from J, leaving 11 bases between them. The CDR3 has 16 amino acids. CDR3 bases: TGTGCCAGCAGCCTAGACATCGCCTCCTATAATTCACCCCTCCACTTT. This sequence encodes CASSLDIASYNSPLHF.

The J gene is TRBJ1-3, the V gene TRBV21-1; the D segment call TRBD1 is taken from the table without a DNA check. TRBV21-1 is a documented pseudogene. The CDR3 has 15 residues. The CDR3 is CASSDPRDRVNTIYF. CDR3 DNA: TGTGCCAGCAGCGACCCCCGGGACAGGGTTAACACCATATATTTT.

The rearrangement links TRBV7-2 to TRBJ2-7; D not certain. Per the germline V gene, CDR1 is SGHTA and CDR2 is FQGNSA. This CDR3 has 14 amino acids. Deletions cut 2 bases from V and 0 bases from J, with 8 bases between. The CDR3 reads CASSLSRASYEQYF. In DNA, the CDR3 is TGTGCCAGCAGCTTAAGCCGCGCCTCCTACGAGCAGTACTTC.